This TCR beta chain was retrieved from a study of T cell changes during pregnancy in multiple sclerosis. Clones were read by immunoSEQ multiplex PCR, and TCRdb kept only the in-frame ones, dropping some. Of roughly 100,000 clones listed, 80% to 95% are singletons. This sample comprised peripheral blood, obtained after pregnancy. This clonotype originated in a female donor with multiple sclerosis, enrolled in a pregnancy study.

The CDR3 is CASSEGGTGSGNTIYF. CDR3 coding DNA: TGTGCCAGCAGTGAAGGGGGGACAGGCTCTGGAAACACCATATATTTT. The chain recombines TRBV2 with TRBJ1-3, with TRBD1 identical over 8 bases. The V gene's germline CDR1 is SNHLY and CDR2 FYNNEI. V gave up 1 base and J gave up 0 bases; unmatched junction bases: 2. The CDR3 runs 16 residues.